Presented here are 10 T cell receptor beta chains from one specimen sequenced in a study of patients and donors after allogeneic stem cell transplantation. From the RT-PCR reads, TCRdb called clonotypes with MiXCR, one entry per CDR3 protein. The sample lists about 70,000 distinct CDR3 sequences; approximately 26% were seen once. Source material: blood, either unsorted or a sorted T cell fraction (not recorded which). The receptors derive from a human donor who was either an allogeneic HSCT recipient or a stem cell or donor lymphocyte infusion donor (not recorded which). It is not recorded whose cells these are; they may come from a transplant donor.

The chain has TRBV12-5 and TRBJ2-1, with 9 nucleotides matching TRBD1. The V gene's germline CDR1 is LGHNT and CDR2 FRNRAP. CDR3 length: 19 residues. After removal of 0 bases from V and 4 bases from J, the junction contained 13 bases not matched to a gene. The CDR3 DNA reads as TGTGCTAGTGGTTTGGTACTGATGAGGGGGACAGGGAGATACAATGAGCAGTTCTTC. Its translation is CASGLVLMRGTGRYNEQFF. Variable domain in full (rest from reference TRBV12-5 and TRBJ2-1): DARVTQTPRHKVTEMGQEVTMRCQPILGHNTVFWYRQTMMQGLELLAYFRNRAPLDDSGMPKDRFSAEMPDATLATLKIQPSEPRDSAVYFCASGLVLMRGTGRYNEQFFGPGTRLTVL.

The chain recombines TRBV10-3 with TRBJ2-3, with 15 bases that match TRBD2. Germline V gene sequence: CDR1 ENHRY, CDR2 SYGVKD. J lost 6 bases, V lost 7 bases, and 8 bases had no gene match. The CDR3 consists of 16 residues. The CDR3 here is CAINPRTSGGADTQYF. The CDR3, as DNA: TGTGCCATCAATCCCCGGACTAGCGGGGGGGCCGATACGCAGTATTTT.

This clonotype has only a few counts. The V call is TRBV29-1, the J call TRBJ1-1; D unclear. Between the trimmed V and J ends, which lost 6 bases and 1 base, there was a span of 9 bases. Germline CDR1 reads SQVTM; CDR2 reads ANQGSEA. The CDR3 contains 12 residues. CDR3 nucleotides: TGCAGCGTACGGGCCCCGAACACTGAAGCTTTCTTT. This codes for CSVRAPNTEAFF.

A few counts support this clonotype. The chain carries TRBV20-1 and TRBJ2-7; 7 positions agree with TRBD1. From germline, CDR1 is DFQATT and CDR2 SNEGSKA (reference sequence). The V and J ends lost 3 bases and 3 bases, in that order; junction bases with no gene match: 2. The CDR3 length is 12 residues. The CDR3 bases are TGCAGTGCTAGGAGACAGGGCTACGAGCAGTACTTC. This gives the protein CSARRQGYEQYF.

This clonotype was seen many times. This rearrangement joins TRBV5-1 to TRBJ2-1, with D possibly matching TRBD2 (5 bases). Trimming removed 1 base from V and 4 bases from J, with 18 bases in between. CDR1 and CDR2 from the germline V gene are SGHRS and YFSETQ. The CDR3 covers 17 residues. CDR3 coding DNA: TGCGCCAGCAGCTTGTACGCCCGGGCAGGACTTTACAATGAGCAGTTCTTC. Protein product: CASSLYARAGLYNEQFF.

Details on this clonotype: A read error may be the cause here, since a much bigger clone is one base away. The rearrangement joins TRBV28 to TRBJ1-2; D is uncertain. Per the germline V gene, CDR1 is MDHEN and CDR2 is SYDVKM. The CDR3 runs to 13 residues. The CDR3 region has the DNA TGTGTCAGCAGTCCCCACCCCACCTATGGCTACACCTTC. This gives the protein CVSSPHPTYGYTF.

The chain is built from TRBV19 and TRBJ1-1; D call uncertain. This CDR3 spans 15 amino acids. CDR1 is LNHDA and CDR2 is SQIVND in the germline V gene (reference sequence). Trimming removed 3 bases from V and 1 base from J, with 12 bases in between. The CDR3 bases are TGTGCCAGTAGTATTGGCAGCCTAAGGAACACTGAAGCTTTCTTT. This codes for CASSIGSLRNTEAFF.

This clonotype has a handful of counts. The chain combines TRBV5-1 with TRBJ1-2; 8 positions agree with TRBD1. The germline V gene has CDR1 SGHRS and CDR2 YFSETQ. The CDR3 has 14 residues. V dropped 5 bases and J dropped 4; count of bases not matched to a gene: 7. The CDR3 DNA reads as TGCGCCAGCAGGCGGACAGGGAATGGCTATGGCTACACCTTC. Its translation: CASRRTGNGYGYTF.

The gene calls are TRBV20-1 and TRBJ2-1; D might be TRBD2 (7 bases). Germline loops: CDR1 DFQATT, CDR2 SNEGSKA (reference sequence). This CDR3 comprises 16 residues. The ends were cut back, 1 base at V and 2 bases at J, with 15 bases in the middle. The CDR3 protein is CSARGGLRGPYNEQFF. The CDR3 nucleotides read TGCAGTGCTAGAGGCGGGCTGCGGGGGCCCTACAATGAGCAGTTCTTC.

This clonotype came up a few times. CDR3 protein: CASSQRGTGLGGELFF. The CDR3 region has the DNA TGCGCCAGCAGCCAGAGAGGGACAGGGCTGGGCGGGGAGCTGTTTTTT. The chain recombines TRBV4-3 with TRBJ2-2; 9 bases match TRBD1. Trimming took 3 bases from V and 7 from J; bases not matched to a gene: 9. The CDR3 length is 16 residues. Per germline, CDR1 LGHNA and CDR2 YSLEER.